The clone carrying this TCR beta chain was observed at least ten times. The data are from a study of molecular identifiers for immune sequencing clone quantification. Input for naive CD8 libraries was roughly 19,000 to 1,100,000 sorted cells; the RNA fraction used was 10%, 30% or 50%. Methods described previously were used for bulk TCR libraries, and listed TCR primers were applied. MiXCR was run by TCRdb on the PCR reads, yielding one entry per CDR3 protein. The repertoire has over 550,000 distinct CDR3 sequences, around 25% of them found once; the top ten carry around 0.78%. The CDR3 runs 14 residues. The V segment lost 7 bases and the J segment 4 bases; nucleotides outside the gene matches: 5. Germline lookup yields CDR1 SQVTM and CDR2 ANQGSEA.

This sequence was found in a human donor in good health. Some libraries in this study had Jurkat cell RNA spiked in. Sequencing was done on a sample of naive CD8+ T cells from blood, with Jurkat cell RNA spiked in. As for subset: FACS-sorted CD8+CD4-CCR7+CD45RA+ naive T cells. The V gene is TRBV29-1, the J gene TRBJ2-2; 11 bases map to TRBD2. The CDR3 DNA follows: TGCAGCGCCGGGACTAGCGGAGCCACCGGGGAGCTGTTTTTT. Translation gives CSAGTSGATGELFF.